This entry is about one T cell receptor (beta chain). The antigen is undetermined. Only in-frame clones appear in the TCRdb table, and some are missing; sequencing was by immunoSEQ multiplex PCR. The data show 150,000 or so clones, roughly 84% seen once. These data belong to a study of cytomegalovirus exposure and HLA in healthy donors. Study background: According to later analysis, the same platform produced the 120 validation and around 730 first-cohort repertoires.

Study-wide points: According to a later analysis, TCR clusters from the first cohort tended to co-occur in the approximately 120 validation repertoires. Overall, approximately 180 TCR beta chains were annotated as cytomegalovirus-associated.

The CDR3 is made up of 14 amino acids. Germline V CDR1 and CDR2: SNHLY, FYNNEI. The V end was cut by 4 bases, the J end by 0 bases, with 9 bases between. This chain joins TRBV2 and TRBJ1-1; D not resolved. The source of this sequence is a human donor in good health. Sequenced material: PBMCs. CDR3 coding DNA: TGTGCCAGCAGTGTTATACGGGTGAACACTGAAGCTTTCTTT. Translating gives CASSVIRVNTEAFF. The variable domain in full, with the rest retrieved from reference TRBV2 and TRBJ1-1, is EPEVTQTPSHQVTQMGQEVILRCVPISNHLYFYWYRQILGQKVEFLVSFYNNEISEKSEIFDDQFSVERPDGSNFTLKIRSTKLEDSAMYFCASSVIRVNTEAFFGQGTRLTVV.